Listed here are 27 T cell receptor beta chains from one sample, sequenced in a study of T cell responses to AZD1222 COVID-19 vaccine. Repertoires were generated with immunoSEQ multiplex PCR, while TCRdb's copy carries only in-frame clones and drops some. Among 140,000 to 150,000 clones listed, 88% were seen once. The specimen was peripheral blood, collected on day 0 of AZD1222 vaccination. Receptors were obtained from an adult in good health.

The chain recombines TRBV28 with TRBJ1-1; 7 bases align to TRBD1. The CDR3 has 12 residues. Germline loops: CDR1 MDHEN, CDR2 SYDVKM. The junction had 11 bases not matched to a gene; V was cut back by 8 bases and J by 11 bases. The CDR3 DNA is TGTGCCAGCCACCCCAGGGGGAAGTTGGCTTTCTTT. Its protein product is CASHPRGKLAFF.

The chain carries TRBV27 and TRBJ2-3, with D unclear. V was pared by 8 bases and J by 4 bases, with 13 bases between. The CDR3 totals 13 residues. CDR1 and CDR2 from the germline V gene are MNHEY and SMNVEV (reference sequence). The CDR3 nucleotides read TGTGCCAGCCACGCACCCGGCCCAGATACGCAGTATTTT. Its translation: CASHAPGPDTQYF.

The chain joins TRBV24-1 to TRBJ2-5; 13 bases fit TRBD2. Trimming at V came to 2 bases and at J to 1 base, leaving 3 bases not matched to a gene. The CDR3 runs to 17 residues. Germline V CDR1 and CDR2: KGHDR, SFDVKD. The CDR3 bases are TGTGCCACCAGTGATTGGGGACTAGCGGGGTCCCAAGAGACCCAGTACTTC. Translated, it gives CATSDWGLAGSQETQYF.

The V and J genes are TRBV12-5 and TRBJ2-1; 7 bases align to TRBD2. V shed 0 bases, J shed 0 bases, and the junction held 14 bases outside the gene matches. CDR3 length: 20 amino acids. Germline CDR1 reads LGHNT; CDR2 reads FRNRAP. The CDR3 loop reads CASGLVSNFGRRISYNEQFF. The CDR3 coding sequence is TGTGCTAGTGGTTTGGTTTCCAACTTCGGGAGGCGGATCTCCTACAATGAGCAGTTCTTC.

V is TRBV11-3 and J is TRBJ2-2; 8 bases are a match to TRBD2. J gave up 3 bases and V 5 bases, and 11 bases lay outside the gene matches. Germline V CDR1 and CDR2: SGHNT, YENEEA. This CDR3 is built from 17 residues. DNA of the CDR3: TGTGCCAGCAGCGCACGGGGGGGGCGAGGTGACACCGGGGAGCTGTTTTTT. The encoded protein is CASSARGGRGDTGELFF.

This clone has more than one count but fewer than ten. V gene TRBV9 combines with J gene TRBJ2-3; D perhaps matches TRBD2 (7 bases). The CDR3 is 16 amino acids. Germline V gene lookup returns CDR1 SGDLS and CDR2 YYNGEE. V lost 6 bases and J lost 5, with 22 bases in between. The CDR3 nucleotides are TGTGCCAGCACCCACCGTGACGGGGGGCAAGGAGATACGCAGTATTTT. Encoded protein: CASTHRDGGQGDTQYF.

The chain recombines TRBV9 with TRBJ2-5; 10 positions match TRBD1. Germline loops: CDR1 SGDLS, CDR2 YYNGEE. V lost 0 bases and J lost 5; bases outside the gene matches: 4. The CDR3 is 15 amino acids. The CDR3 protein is CASSVGQGAWETQYF. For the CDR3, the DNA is TGTGCCAGCAGCGTAGGACAGGGGGCCTGGGAGACCCAGTACTTC.

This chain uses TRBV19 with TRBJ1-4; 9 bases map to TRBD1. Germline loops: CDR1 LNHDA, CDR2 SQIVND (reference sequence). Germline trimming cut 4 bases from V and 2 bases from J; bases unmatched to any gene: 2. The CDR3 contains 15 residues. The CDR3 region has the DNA TGTGCCAGTAGTAGGACAGGGGCGACTAATGAAAAACTGTTTTTT. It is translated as CASSRTGATNEKLFF.

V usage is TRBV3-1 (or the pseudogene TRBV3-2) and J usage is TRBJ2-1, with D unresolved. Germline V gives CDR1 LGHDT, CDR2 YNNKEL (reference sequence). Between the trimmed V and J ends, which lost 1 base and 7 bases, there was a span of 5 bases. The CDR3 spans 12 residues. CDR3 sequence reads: CASSQVKNEQFF. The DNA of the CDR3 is TGTGCCAGCAGCCAAGTAAAAAATGAGCAGTTCTTC.

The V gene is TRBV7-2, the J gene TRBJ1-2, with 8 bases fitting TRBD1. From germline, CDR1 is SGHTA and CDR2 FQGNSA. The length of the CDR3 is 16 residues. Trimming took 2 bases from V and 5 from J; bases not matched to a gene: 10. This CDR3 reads CASSLMVGRGLYGYTF. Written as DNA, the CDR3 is TGTGCCAGCAGCTTAATGGTTGGCAGGGGGCTTTATGGCTACACCTTC. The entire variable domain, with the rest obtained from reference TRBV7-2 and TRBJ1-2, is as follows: GAGVSQSPSNKVTEKGKDVELRCDPISGHTALYWYRQSLGQGLEFLIYFQGNSAPDKSGLPSDRFSAERTGGSVSTLTIQRTQQEDSAVYLCASSLMVGRGLYGYTFGSGTRLTVV.

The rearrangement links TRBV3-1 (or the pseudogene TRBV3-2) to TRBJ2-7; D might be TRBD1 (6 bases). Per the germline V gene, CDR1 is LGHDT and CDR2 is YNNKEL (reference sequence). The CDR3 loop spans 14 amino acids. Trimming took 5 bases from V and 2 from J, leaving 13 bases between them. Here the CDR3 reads CASSGDNGPYEQYF. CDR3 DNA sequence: TGTGCCAGCAGCGGGGACAACGGACCCTACGAGCAGTACTTC.

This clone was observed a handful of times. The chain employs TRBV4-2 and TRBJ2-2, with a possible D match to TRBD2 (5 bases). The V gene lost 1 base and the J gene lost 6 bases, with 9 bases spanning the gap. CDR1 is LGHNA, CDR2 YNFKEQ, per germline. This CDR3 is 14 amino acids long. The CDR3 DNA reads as TGTGCCAGCAGCCAAGGAGAGGACTCCGGGGAGCTGTTTTTT. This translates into CASSQGEDSGELFF.

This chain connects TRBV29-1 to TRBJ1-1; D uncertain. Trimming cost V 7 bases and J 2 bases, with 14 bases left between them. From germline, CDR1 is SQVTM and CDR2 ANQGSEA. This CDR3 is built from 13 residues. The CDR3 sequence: CSGVVTANTEAFF. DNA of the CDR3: TGCAGCGGGGTGGTCACGGCTAACACTGAAGCTTTCTTT.

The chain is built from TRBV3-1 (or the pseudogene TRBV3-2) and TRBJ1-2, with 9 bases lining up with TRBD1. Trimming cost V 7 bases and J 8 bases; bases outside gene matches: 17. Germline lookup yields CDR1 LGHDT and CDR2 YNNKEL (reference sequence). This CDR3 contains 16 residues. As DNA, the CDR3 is TGTGCCAGCACGGAGGGACAGGGTCGTCGAATTGCCGGCTACACCTTC. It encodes CASTEGQGRRIAGYTF.

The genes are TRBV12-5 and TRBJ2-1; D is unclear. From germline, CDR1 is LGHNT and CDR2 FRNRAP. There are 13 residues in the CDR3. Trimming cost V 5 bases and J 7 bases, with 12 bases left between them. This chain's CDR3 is CASGVQSRNEQFF. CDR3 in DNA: TGTGCTAGTGGTGTTCAGTCCCGGAATGAGCAGTTCTTC. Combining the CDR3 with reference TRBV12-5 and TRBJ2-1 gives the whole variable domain DARVTQTPRHKVTEMGQEVTMRCQPILGHNTVFWYRQTMMQGLELLAYFRNRAPLDDSGMPKDRFSAEMPDATLATLKIQPSEPRDSAVYFCASGVQSRNEQFFGPGTRLTVL.

Written as DNA, the CDR3 is TGTGCCAGCAGACTCCGTGGCGGCTCCGCAACTAATGAAAAACTGTTTTTT. It codes for CASRLRGGSATNEKLFF. This chain joins TRBV2 and TRBJ1-4; D is unresolved. CDR1 and CDR2 (germline): SNHLY, FYNNEI. Trimming removed 6 bases from V and 0 bases from J, with 17 bases in between. The CDR3 covers 17 residues. Drawing the rest from reference TRBV2 and TRBJ1-4, the complete variable domain is EPEVTQTPSHQVTQMGQEVILRCVPISNHLYFYWYRQILGQKVEFLVSFYNNEISEKSEIFDDQFSVERPDGSNFTLKIRSTKLEDSAMYFCASRLRGGSATNEKLFFGSGTQLSVL.

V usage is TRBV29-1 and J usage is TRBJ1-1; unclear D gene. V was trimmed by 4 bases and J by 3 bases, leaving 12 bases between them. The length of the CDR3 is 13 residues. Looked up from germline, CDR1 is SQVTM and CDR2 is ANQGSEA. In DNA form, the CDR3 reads TGCAGCGTTGGGGCCAACGGGGACACTGAAGCTTTCTTT. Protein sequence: CSVGANGDTEAFF.

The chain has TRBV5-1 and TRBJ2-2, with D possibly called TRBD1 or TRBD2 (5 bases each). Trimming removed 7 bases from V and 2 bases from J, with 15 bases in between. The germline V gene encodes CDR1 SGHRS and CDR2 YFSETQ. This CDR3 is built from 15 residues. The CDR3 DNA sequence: TGCGCCAGCGTGCCCGGGACGGTAAACACCGGGGAGCTGTTTTTT. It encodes CASVPGTVNTGELFF.

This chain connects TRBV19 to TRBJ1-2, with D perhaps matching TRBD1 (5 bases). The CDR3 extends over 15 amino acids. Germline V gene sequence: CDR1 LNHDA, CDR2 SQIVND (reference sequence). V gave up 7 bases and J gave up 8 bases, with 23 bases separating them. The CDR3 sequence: CASNPLGTAGRGYTF. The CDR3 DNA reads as TGTGCCAGTAACCCTCTTGGGACGGCAGGTCGAGGCTACACCTTC.

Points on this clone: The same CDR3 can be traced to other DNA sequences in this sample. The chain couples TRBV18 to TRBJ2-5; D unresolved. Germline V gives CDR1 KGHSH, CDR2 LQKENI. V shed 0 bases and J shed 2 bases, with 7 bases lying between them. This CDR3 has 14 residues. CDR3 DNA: TGTGCCAGCTCACCACCGGCATCTCAAGAGACCCAGTACTTC. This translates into CASSPPASQETQYF. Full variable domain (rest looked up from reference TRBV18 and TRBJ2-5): NAGVMQNPRHLVRRRGQEARLRCSPMKGHSHVYWYRQLPEEGLKFMVYLQKENIIDESGMPKERFSAEFPKEGPSILRIQQVVRGDSAAYFCASSPPASQETQYFGPGTRLLVL.

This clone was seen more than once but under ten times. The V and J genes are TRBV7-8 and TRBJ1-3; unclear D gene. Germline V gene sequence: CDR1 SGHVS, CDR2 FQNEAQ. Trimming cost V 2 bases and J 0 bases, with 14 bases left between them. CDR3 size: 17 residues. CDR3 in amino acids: CASSLPRRLGSGNTIYF. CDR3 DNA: TGTGCCAGCAGCTTACCAAGGCGCCTCGGCTCTGGAAACACCATATATTTT.

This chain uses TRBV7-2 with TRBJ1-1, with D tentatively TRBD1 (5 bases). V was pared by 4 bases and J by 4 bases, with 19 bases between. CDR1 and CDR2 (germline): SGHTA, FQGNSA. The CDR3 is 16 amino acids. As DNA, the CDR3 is TGTGCCAGCAGCTCGCTAAGTCTAGGGGCTGGCACTGAAGCTTTCTTT. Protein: CASSSLSLGAGTEAFF.

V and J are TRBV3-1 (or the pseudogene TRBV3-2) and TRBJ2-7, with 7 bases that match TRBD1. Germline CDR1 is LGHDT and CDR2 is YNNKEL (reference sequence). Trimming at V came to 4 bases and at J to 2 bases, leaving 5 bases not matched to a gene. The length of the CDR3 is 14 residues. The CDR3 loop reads CASSRGQLTYEQYF. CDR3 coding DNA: TGTGCCAGCAGCCGGGGACAGCTGACCTACGAGCAGTACTTC.

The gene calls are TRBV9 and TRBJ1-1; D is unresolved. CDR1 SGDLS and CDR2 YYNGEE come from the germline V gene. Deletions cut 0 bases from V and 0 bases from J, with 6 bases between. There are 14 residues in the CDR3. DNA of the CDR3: TGTGCCAGCAGCGTAGACACAGTGAACACTGAAGCTTTCTTT. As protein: CASSVDTVNTEAFF. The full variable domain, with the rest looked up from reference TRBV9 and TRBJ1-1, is DSGVTQTPKHLITATGQRVTLRCSPRSGDLSVYWYQQSLDQGLQFLIQYYNGEERAKGNILERFSAQQFPDLHSELNLSSLELGDSALYFCASSVDTVNTEAFFGQGTRLTVV.

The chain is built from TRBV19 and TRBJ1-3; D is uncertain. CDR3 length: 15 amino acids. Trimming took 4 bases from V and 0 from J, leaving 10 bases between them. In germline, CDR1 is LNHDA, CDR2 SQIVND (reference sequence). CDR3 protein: CASSNPQSSGNTIYF. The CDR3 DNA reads TGTGCCAGTAGTAACCCCCAGAGCTCTGGAAACACCATATATTTT.

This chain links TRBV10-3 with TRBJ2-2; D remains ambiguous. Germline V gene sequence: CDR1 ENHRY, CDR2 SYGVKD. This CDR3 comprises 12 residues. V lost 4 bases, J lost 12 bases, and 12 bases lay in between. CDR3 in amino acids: CAISALVGQLFF. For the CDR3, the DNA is TGTGCCATCAGTGCACTGGTTGGGCAGCTGTTTTTT.

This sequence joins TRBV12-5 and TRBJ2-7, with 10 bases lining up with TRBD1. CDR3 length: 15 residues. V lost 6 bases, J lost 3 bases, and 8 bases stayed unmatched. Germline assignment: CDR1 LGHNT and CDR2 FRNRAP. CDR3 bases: TGTGCTAGTGGCTCGGACAGGGGGAGTTACTACGAGCAGTACTTC. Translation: CASGSDRGSYYEQYF.